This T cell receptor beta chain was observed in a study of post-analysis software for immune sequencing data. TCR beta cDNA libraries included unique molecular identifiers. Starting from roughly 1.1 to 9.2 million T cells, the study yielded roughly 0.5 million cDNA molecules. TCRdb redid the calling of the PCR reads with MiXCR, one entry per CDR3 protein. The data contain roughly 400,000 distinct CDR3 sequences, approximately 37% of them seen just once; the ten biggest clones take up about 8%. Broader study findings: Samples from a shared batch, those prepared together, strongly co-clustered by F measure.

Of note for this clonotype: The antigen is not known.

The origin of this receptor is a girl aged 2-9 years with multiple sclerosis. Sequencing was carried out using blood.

The CDR3 coding sequence is TGTGCCAGCAGCCCGGGACTAGCCGCCTACGGGCAGTACTTC. Its protein is CASSPGLAAYGQYF. J is TRBJ2-5 and V is TRBV7-2, with 9 bases that match TRBD2. The CDR3 contains 14 residues. V trimming: 5 bases; J trimming: 11 bases; junction bases outside the gene matches: 12. Germline V CDR1 and CDR2: SGHTA, FQGNSA.